This T cell receptor (beta chain) was recovered during a study of early T cells in non-severe SARS-CoV-2 infection. For the study at large: Sequencing input comprised bulk RNA from unsorted whole blood; chain pairing was not available.

This clonotype turned up a few times. From the 5' RACE reads, TCRdb called clonotypes with MiXCR, one entry per CDR3 protein. The table records more than 70,000 distinct CDR3 sequences, over 9% of them present only once. Sequencing used whole blood. The receptor was isolated from an adult who was a healthcare worker with PCR-confirmed SARS-CoV-2 infection or an uninfected control (not recorded which).

DNA of the CDR3: TGTGCCAGCAGCGGGGGTACCAACCCCTACGAGCAGTACTTC. This translates into CASSGGTNPYEQYF. This sequence joins TRBV13 and TRBJ2-7; tentatively, D is TRBD1 or TRBD2 (5 bases each). Deletions cut 5 bases from V and 2 bases from J, with 13 bases between. Germline CDR1 and CDR2: PRHDT and FYEKMQ (reference sequence). The CDR3 spans 14 residues.